This T cell receptor beta chain was obtained from a study of regulatory T cells in long-lasting Graves disease. Trimming removed 6 bases at V and 0 bases at J, with 6 bases between. This CDR3 has 14 amino acids. The germline V gene encodes CDR1 MNHEY and CDR2 SMNVEV (reference sequence). HTBI primers from iRepertoire and Arm-PCR of CDR3 regions yielded the TCR beta libraries. TCRdb re-called the multiplex PCR reads with MiXCR, one entry per CDR3 protein. The sample consists of about 540,000 distinct CDR3 sequences, about 13% of them appearing once. Study-level findings and limits: Accuracy may have suffered from the small sample size.

Sample time point: newly diagnosed GD, antithyroid drugs for less than 3 months. Generation of the TCR library employed RNA extracted from PBMCs. This clonotype came up many times. Its antigen is not identified. The same sample was also used in a study of T cells in Graves' hyperthyroidism and ophthalmopathy. That source reports: Hyperthyroidism was newly diagnosed in patients aged 18 to 65 (duration under 2 months). From stable hyperthyroidism, ophthalmopathy was set apart by a 13 V-J model.

Source: peripheral blood mononuclear cells (PBMCs), taken at new diagnosis, from a patient treated with antithyroid drugs. The sequence was obtained from a man under 40 with Graves disease. The chain combines TRBV27 with TRBJ2-6; no clear D gene. The CDR3 region is CASSHYSGANVLTF. The CDR3 DNA sequence: TGTGCCAGCAGCCACTACTCTGGGGCCAACGTCCTGACTTTC.